This paragraph covers one TCR beta chain sequence. The antigen is unknown. Sequencing used immunoSEQ multiplex PCR; TCRdb keeps in-frame clones, though not all of them. The data hold 35,000 to 45,000 clones, with around 81% observed a single time. This record belongs to a study of lymphopenia after photon versus proton radiotherapy. The study, taken as a whole, reports: Oligoclonal CD8+ Temra expansion after nadir drove photon patients' diversity drop. Under photons, naive T cells and diversity fell while effector/memory populations rose. Larger post-nadir TCR diversity loss correlated inversely with survival in deceased patients.

Here the sequenced sample was peripheral blood, taken from a patient treated with proton-based radiotherapy. The TCR sequence derives from a woman between 70 and 85 years old with pancreatic cancer.

The CDR3, as DNA: TGTGCCAGCAGTGTTTTTCAGGGGGCGGTCGGGGAGCTGTTTTTT. This sequence encodes CASSVFQGAVGELFF. J is TRBJ2-2 and V is TRBV2, with 8 bases lining up with TRBD1. Unmatched junction bases numbered 8, after V lost 4 bases and J lost 7 bases. The CDR3 consists of 15 residues. Per the germline V gene, CDR1 is SNHLY and CDR2 is FYNNEI. The variable domain in full, with the rest retrieved from reference TRBV2 and TRBJ2-2, is EPEVTQTPSHQVTQMGQEVILRCVPISNHLYFYWYRQILGQKVEFLVSFYNNEISEKSEIFDDQFSVERPDGSNFTLKIRSTKLEDSAMYFCASSVFQGAVGELFFGEGSRLTVL.